This T cell receptor beta chain was captured in a study of blood T cell repertoires in COVID-19. Study information: Whether acute or convalescent, the COVID-19 samples came from the United States, Italy and Spain. From T cells, B-cell-depleted T cells, or PBMCs came the material, which was cDNA or gDNA.

Authors' methods: Amplification with reference gene primers provided the estimates of nucleated cell counts. Assay used: immunoSEQ multiplex PCR; TCRdb lists only in-frame clones, some missing. V and J calls and clone size are given by that table; D and trimming were obtained from the DNA. The repertoire holds around 100,000 clones, around four fifths seen once, with over 9.5% in the top ten. From germline, CDR1 is MNHNS and CDR2 SASEGT. The ends lost 4 bases at V and 0 bases at J; junction bases unmatched: 14. The CDR3 sequence is 20 residues long. The receptor was derived from a man aged 40-49 years with active or convalescent COVID-19. The sequencing sample was made of peripheral blood. The V call is TRBV6-1, the J call TRBJ2-6; 8 nucleotides match TRBD1. The CDR3 region is CASSAQARTGFVSGANVLTF. The CDR3 DNA sequence: TGTGCCAGCAGTGCCCAGGCTAGGACAGGGTTTGTCTCTGGGGCCAACGTCCTGACTTTC.